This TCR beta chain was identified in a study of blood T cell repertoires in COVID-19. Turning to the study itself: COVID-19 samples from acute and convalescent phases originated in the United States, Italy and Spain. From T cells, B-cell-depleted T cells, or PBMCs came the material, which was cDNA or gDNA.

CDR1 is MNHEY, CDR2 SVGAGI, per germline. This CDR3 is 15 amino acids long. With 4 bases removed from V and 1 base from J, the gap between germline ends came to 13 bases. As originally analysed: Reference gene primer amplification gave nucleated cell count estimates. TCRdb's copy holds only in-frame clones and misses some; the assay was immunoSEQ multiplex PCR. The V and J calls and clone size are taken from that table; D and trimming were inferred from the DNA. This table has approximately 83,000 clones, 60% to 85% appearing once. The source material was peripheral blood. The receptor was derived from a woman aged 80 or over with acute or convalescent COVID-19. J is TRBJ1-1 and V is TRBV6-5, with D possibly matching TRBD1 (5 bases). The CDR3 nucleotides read TGTGCCAGCAGTTCCCACAACGGACAGAACACTGAAGCTTTCTTT. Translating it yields CASSSHNGQNTEAFF.